This TCR beta chain came from a study of shared clonotypes between healthy human individuals. Each sample came from a Caucasian adult donor living in Nashville, Tennessee. Profiling relied on immunoSEQ multiplex PCR, and the TCRdb table lists in-frame clones only, not all of them. There are millions of clones in the sample; just over 90% occur only once, and roughly 0.14% lies in the top ten. Findings and limits, study-wide: Limited genetic and exposure-history diversity came from having few donors. Generally, naive subsets (rather than memory subsets) showed larger estimated richness.

With respect to this clone: Antigen unknown.

The CDR3 totals 16 residues. V lost 5 bases to trimming and J lost 4 bases, with 22 bases between them. The germline V gene has CDR1 SGDLS and CDR2 YYNGEE. Sequences were obtained from naive CD4+ T cells sorted from blood. Noted subset: CD45RA+ positively selected. The rearrangement uses TRBV9 and TRBJ2-7; weak D call: TRBD2 (6 bases). The TCR comes from a man aged 18-30 years in good health. CDR3 amino acids: CASRGPTNGSTYEQYF. The CDR3 coding sequence is TGTGCCAGCAGAGGTCCTACTAACGGGAGTACGTACGAGCAGTACTTC.